Sequencing of this T cell receptor (beta chain) was carried out in a study of T-cell memory formation after mild COVID-19. The study's findings and limits: Pre-infection memory carried some responding clones, suggesting that cross-reactive memory joined. Among clones contracting day 15 to 85, CD4/CD8 was balanced, whereas later expanders leaned CD4+.

This clonotype was observed a few times. Antigen unknown. Using constant-segment primers, 5'RACE produced TCR alpha and TCR beta cDNA libraries carrying sample barcodes and UMIs. MiXCR, applied by TCRdb to the 5' RACE reads, yields one record per CDR3 protein. This table holds about 360,000 distinct CDR3 sequences, over 10% found once. The V segment lost 4 bases and the J segment 0 bases; nucleotides outside the gene matches: 4. Germline lookup yields CDR1 DFQATT and CDR2 SNEGSKA (reference sequence). The CDR3 has 15 amino acids. V usage is TRBV20-1 and J usage is TRBJ2-3; 10 bases match TRBD1. The TCR originated in a man younger than 35 who had mild COVID-19 (a few samples of this study predate the infection). Cell type and time point are not known. The sequenced material came from PBMCs or a T cell subset sorted from them (not recorded which). CDR3 protein: CSAKDRGESTDTQYF. In DNA form, the CDR3 reads TGCAGTGCTAAGGACAGGGGGGAAAGCACAGATACGCAGTATTTT.